These 20 T cell receptor beta chains originate from one sample sequenced in a study of blood T cell repertoires in COVID-19. Sequencing used immunoSEQ multiplex PCR; TCRdb keeps in-frame clones, though not all of them. The data contain about 330,000 clones, about 91% of them singletons. The source material was peripheral blood. These receptors were collected from a man under 40 with COVID-19, enrolled during active disease.

This clone was picked up one time. The gene calls are TRBV4-2 and TRBJ1-1, with 10 bases fitting TRBD1. Germline CDR1 reads LGHNA; CDR2 reads YNFKEQ. V was clipped by 0 bases and J by 0 bases; unmatched bases: 13. CDR3 length equals 20 residues. The DNA of the CDR3 is TGTGCCAGCAGCCAAGAGCCGGGACAGGGGCGCCTAGGGTTGAACACTGAAGCTTTCTTT. Its protein is CASSQEPGQGRLGLNTEAFF.

The chain recombines TRBV2 with TRBJ2-7, with 8 bases fitting TRBD1. V lost 7 bases to trimming and J lost 2 bases; unmatched junction nucleotides: 4. The germline V gene encodes CDR1 SNHLY and CDR2 FYNNEI. The CDR3 is 13 amino acids. CDR3 region: CASKQGEAYEQYF. The CDR3 nucleotides read TGTGCCAGCAAACAGGGGGAGGCCTACGAGCAGTACTTC.

The chain uses TRBV19 and TRBJ2-2; maybe TRBD2 (7 bases). The germline gives CDR1 LNHDA, CDR2 SQIVND (reference sequence). The CDR3 consists of 15 residues. Trimming cost V 5 bases and J 4 bases, with 14 bases left between them. CDR3 coding DNA: TGTGCCAGTAGTCGGGGGGCTTTACCCACCGGGGAGCTGTTTTTT. Translation gives CASSRGALPTGELFF.

The chain has TRBV25-1 and TRBJ2-4; 9 bases map to TRBD1. The germline CDR1 and CDR2 sequences are MGHDK and SYGVNS. V was clipped by 7 bases and J by 8 bases; unmatched bases: 15. The CDR3 contains 16 residues. CDR3 coding DNA: TGTGCCAGCACACCCCGTTCCGGGACAGGGCCAGACATTCAGTACTTC. Translating it yields CASTPRSGTGPDIQYF.

The chain uses TRBV5-4 and TRBJ2-2, with 14 nucleotides matching TRBD2. The ends lost 4 bases at V and 5 bases at J; junction bases unmatched: 10. The CDR3 is made up of 18 amino acids. The germline CDR1 and CDR2 sequences are SGHNT and YYREEE (reference sequence). Written as DNA, the CDR3 is TGTGCCAGCAGCGGCGGGACTAGCGGGGGTCCTCGTACCGGGGAGCTGTTTTTT. It yields the protein CASSGGTSGGPRTGELFF.

The V call is TRBV19, the J call TRBJ1-1; D is possibly TRBD1 (6 bases). The CDR3 totals 16 residues. Between the trimmed V and J ends, which lost 7 bases and 0 bases, there was a span of 18 bases. Germline V gene data show CDR1 as LNHDA and CDR2 as SQIVND (reference sequence). CDR3 protein: CASTTGTRGVNTEAFF. CDR3 nucleotide sequence: TGTGCCAGTACAACCGGGACTAGGGGGGTGAACACTGAAGCTTTCTTT.

The chain links TRBV19 to TRBJ1-1; D gene unclear. The CDR3 length is 14 residues. Germline V gene sequence: CDR1 LNHDA, CDR2 SQIVND (reference sequence). Trimming left V 6 bases short and J 4 bases short, with 15 bases between. The chain's CDR3 is CASSLRRSRTEAFF. The CDR3 DNA follows: TGTGCCAGTAGCCTCCGGAGGAGCCGCACTGAAGCTTTCTTT.

The chain is built from TRBV4-3 and TRBJ2-7, with D uncertain. The CDR3 is 13 amino acids. V lost 0 bases, J lost 3 bases, and 6 bases lay in between. The germline CDR1 and CDR2 sequences are LGHNA and YSLEER. The CDR3 region is CASSQDERYEQYF. Written as DNA, the CDR3 is TGCGCCAGCAGCCAAGATGAGCGCTACGAGCAGTACTTC.

In its sample, this clone was seen many times. The chain joins TRBV3-1 (or the pseudogene TRBV3-2) to TRBJ1-5; D unresolved. This CDR3 spans 15 amino acids. Germline V CDR1 and CDR2: LGHDT, YNNKEL (reference sequence). V was trimmed by 3 bases and J by 2 bases, leaving 11 bases between them. CDR3 DNA: TGTGCCAGCAGCCAGGGGAGGCTGGGCAATCAGCCCCAGCATTTT. It translates to CASSQGRLGNQPQHF.

The V call is TRBV6-6, the J call TRBJ2-1; D remains ambiguous. The ends were cut back, 5 bases at V and 3 bases at J, with 5 bases in the middle. This CDR3 has 12 residues. Germline CDR1 and CDR2: MNHNY and SVGAGI (reference sequence). The CDR3 here is CASSPSYNEQFF. CDR3 DNA: TGTGCCAGCAGTCCTAGCTACAATGAGCAGTTCTTC.

The rearrangement joins TRBV27 to TRBJ2-7, with 10 bases that match TRBD1. The J segment lost 7 bases and the V segment lost 6 bases, leaving 12 bases of the junction unmatched. Germline lookup yields CDR1 MNHEY and CDR2 SMNVEV (reference sequence). The CDR3 length is 15 residues. The CDR3: CASSYSGQGGSEQYF. CDR3 nucleotides: TGTGCCAGCAGCTACTCCGGACAGGGGGGCAGTGAGCAGTACTTC.

This clone appeared many times. The V and J genes are TRBV19 and TRBJ1-5; D ambiguous. V shed 3 bases and J shed 7 bases, with 13 bases lying between them. Germline lookup yields CDR1 LNHDA and CDR2 SQIVND (reference sequence). This CDR3 has 14 amino acids. CDR3: CASSMGGLEQPQHF. The CDR3 DNA is TGTGCCAGTAGTATGGGAGGACTCGAGCAGCCCCAGCATTTT.

This rearrangement joins TRBV28 to TRBJ2-1; D is ambiguous. Deletions cut 5 bases from V and 6 bases from J, with 17 bases between. The length of the CDR3 is 15 residues. The germline gives CDR1 MDHEN, CDR2 SYDVKM. The CDR3 protein is CASSTPKPGGNEQFF. The CDR3 DNA sequence: TGTGCCAGCAGTACCCCTAAGCCCGGTGGCAATGAGCAGTTCTTC.

This chain uses TRBV6-5 with TRBJ1-2; no clear D gene. Germline lookup yields CDR1 MNHEY and CDR2 SVGAGI. The CDR3 length is 13 residues. The V end lost 4 bases, the J end lost 4 bases, and 10 bases lay between the germline ends. CDR3 sequence: CASSSAATYGYTF. Written as DNA, the CDR3 is TGTGCCAGCAGTTCGGCGGCGACCTATGGCTACACCTTC.

The CDR3 is CATSRGGAGGSDSYGYTF. CDR3 DNA sequence: TGTGCCACCAGCAGAGGAGGGGCAGGGGGGTCGGATAGCTATGGCTACACCTTC. The chain employs TRBV15 and TRBJ1-2; 7 bases match TRBD1. CDR1 is LNHNV, CDR2 YYDKDF, per germline (reference sequence). Trimming removed 1 base from V and 4 bases from J; junction bases left unmatched: 15. The length of the CDR3 is 18 residues.

With respect to this clone: At the DNA level, this CDR3 is encoded by other sequences in the same sample as well. This chain uses TRBV2 with TRBJ2-1, with TRBD1 matching 7 bases. The V gene end was trimmed by 0 bases and the J gene end by 3 bases; junction bases not matched to a gene: 2. CDR1 and CDR2 from the germline V gene are SNHLY and FYNNEI. This CDR3 is built from 15 residues. The CDR3 spells CASSEAGTVYNEQFF. CDR3 bases: TGTGCCAGCAGTGAAGCGGGGACAGTCTACAATGAGCAGTTCTTC.

The rearrangement links TRBV7-9 to TRBJ2-1, with 12 nucleotides matching TRBD2. The junction had 17 bases not matched to a gene; V was cut back by 5 bases and J by 6 bases. Germline V gene data show CDR1 as SEHNR and CDR2 as FQNEAQ (reference sequence). The CDR3 is 19 amino acids. CDR3 in DNA: TGTGCCAGCAGCCCTCCGGTGACTAGCGGGAGCAGGGTCGTCAATGAGCAGTTCTTC. Its translation is CASSPPVTSGSRVVNEQFF. The variable domain in full, with the rest retrieved from reference TRBV7-9 and TRBJ2-1, is DTGVSQNPRHKITKRGQNVTFRCDPISEHNRLYWYRQTLGQGPEFLTYFQNEAQLEKSRLLSDRFSAERPKGSFSTLEIQRTEQGDSAMYLCASSPPVTSGSRVVNEQFFGPGTRLTVL.

The chain couples TRBV28 to TRBJ1-2; TRBD1 aligns across 9 bases. CDR1 and CDR2 (germline): MDHEN, SYDVKM. The J segment lost 7 bases and the V segment lost 6 bases, leaving 6 bases of the junction unmatched. CDR3 length: 13 residues. This CDR3 is CASRAGTGSGYTF. The CDR3 region has the DNA TGTGCCAGCAGAGCCGGGACAGGGAGTGGCTACACCTTC.

The chain couples TRBV7-2 to TRBJ1-1, with D perhaps TRBD1 (6 bases). V was clipped by 3 bases and J by 4 bases, with 9 bases between them. This CDR3 has 13 residues. The germline V gene has CDR1 SGHTA and CDR2 FQGNSA. The CDR3 spells CASSFGTFTEAFF. The CDR3 coding sequence is TGTGCCAGCAGCTTCGGGACATTCACTGAAGCTTTCTTT.

The chain recombines TRBV7-3 with TRBJ2-1; 8 bases are a match to TRBD1. CDR1 and CDR2 (germline): SGHTA, FQGTGA. This CDR3 has 13 amino acids. The ends lost 4 bases at V and 13 bases at J; junction bases unmatched: 9. The CDR3 loop reads CASSSPYQGAQFF. The CDR3, as DNA: TGTGCCAGCAGCTCCCCCTACCAGGGGGCCCAGTTCTTC.